The source of this T cell receptor beta chain is a study of blood T cell repertoires in COVID-19. About the research overall: Donors in the United States, Italy and Spain gave samples during acute or convalescent COVID-19.

Patients of the Seattle cohort, enrolled during active infection, were followed longitudinally. Authors' data handling: Nucleated cell counts were estimated from reference gene primer amplification. Assay: immunoSEQ multiplex PCR; the TCRdb copy retains only in-frame clones and omits some. The V and J calls and clone size were taken over from that table, and D and trimming were inferred from the DNA. The sample lists 190,000 or so clones, 81% occurring once. Germline CDR1 is LNHNV and CDR2 is YYDKDF (reference sequence). CDR3 length: 15 amino acids. After removal of 6 bases from V and 7 bases from J, the junction contained 4 bases not matched to a gene.

J is TRBJ2-1 and V is TRBV15; 15 bases fit TRBD2. Sequencing used peripheral blood. This TCR was recovered from a woman at least 80 years old with COVID-19, enrolled during active disease. In DNA form, the CDR3 reads TGTGCCACCAGGTCGGGACTAGCGGGGGGAAATGAGCAGTTCTTC. It specifies CATRSGLAGGNEQFF.